The 9 T cell receptor beta chains listed next were all sequenced from one sample in a study of T cell responses to AZD1222 COVID-19 vaccine. This table comes from immunoSEQ multiplex PCR, and its TCRdb copy is limited to in-frame clones, with some not included. The top ten clones hold 1% to 1.5% of a sample with 90,000 to 150,000 clones, around 90% of them seen once. The sequences come from peripheral blood, collected on day 0 of AZD1222 vaccination. These receptors all stem from an adult in good health.

V is TRBV4-2 and J is TRBJ2-1; D call uncertain. CDR1 is LGHNA, CDR2 YNFKEQ, per germline. Trimming took off 4 bases at V and 8 bases at J, with 12 bases between the two ends. This CDR3 has 13 amino acids. In DNA, the CDR3 is TGTGCCAGCAGCCTCGAGTACGGCGATGAGCAGTTCTTC. Its translation is CASSLEYGDEQFF.

The V and J genes are TRBV5-1 and TRBJ1-1, with D uncertain. This CDR3 is 13 amino acids long. Germline V gene lookup returns CDR1 SGHRS and CDR2 YFSETQ. Trimming pared 0 bases from V and 7 bases from J, leaving 10 bases between. CDR3 nucleotide sequence: TGCGCCAGCAGCTTGGGGGCAGGCGGTGAAGCTTTCTTT. Translating it yields CASSLGAGGEAFF. Complete variable domain (other parts from reference TRBV5-1 and TRBJ1-1): KAGVTQTPRYLIKTRGQQVTLSCSPISGHRSVSWYQQTPGQGLQFLFEYFSETQRNKGNFPGRFSGRQFSNSRSEMNVSTLELGDSALYLCASSLGAGGEAFFGQGTRLTVV.

The chain couples TRBV10-2 to TRBJ1-5; no reliable D call. This CDR3 is 11 amino acids long. The germline V gene encodes CDR1 WSHSY and CDR2 SAAADI. V gave up 8 bases and J gave up 9 bases, with 11 bases separating them. The DNA for the CDR3 is TGCGCCAGCGGGGAGTTGATGCCCCAGCATTTT. This codes for CASGELMPQHF.

This chain uses TRBV10-2 with TRBJ1-4, with 8 bases matching TRBD1. V was pared by 2 bases and J by 7 bases, with 6 bases of the junction left unmatched. The CDR3 contains 15 residues. Per the germline V gene, CDR1 is WSHSY and CDR2 is SAAADI. CDR3 region: CASSERSGGSEKLFF. The CDR3 region has the DNA TGCGCCAGCAGTGAGAGGTCAGGGGGCAGTGAAAAACTGTTTTTT.

J is TRBJ1-2 and V is TRBV7-9; 8 nucleotides align to TRBD1. Germline V CDR1 and CDR2: SEHNR, FQNEAQ (reference sequence). The CDR3 length is 16 residues. The V and J ends lost 4 bases and 4 bases, in that order; junction bases with no gene match: 11. The CDR3 reads CASSSLGPGGTYGYTF. Written as DNA, the CDR3 is TGTGCCAGCAGCTCACTAGGACCAGGGGGCACCTATGGCTACACCTTC.

The chain couples TRBV6-2 or TRBV6-3 to TRBJ2-7; 8 bases line up with TRBD1. CDR3 length: 14 residues. In germline, CDR1 is MNHEY, CDR2 SVGEGT. The V gene end was trimmed by 4 bases and the J gene end by 2 bases; junction bases not matched to a gene: 4. The CDR3 loop is CASSSRDRTYEQYF. DNA for the CDR3: TGTGCCAGCAGTTCAAGGGACAGGACCTACGAGCAGTACTTC.

This chain connects TRBV4-3 to TRBJ2-7, with TRBD1 matching over 8 bases. The V segment lost 4 bases and the J segment 5 bases; nucleotides outside the gene matches: 4. Germline CDR1 is LGHNA and CDR2 is YSLEER. The CDR3 is 13 amino acids. The CDR3 here is CASSPMTGDEQYF. The CDR3, as DNA: TGCGCCAGCAGCCCAATGACAGGGGACGAGCAGTACTTC.

The rearrangement uses TRBV4-1 and TRBJ1-2; possibly TRBD1 for D (5 bases). In germline, CDR1 is MGHRA, CDR2 YSYEKL. This CDR3 spans 13 amino acids. The germline V and J ends were trimmed by 1 base and 7 bases, with 10 bases remaining between them. The CDR3 bases are TGCGCCAGCAGCCAAGTCAGGGAGACTGGCTACACCTTC. Protein: CASSQVRETGYTF.

The rearrangement joins TRBV30 to TRBJ1-2, with no clear D. V shed 2 bases and J shed 8 bases, with 21 bases lying between them. This CDR3 is built from 15 residues. Germline V lookup: CDR1 GTSNPN, CDR2 SVGIG (reference sequence). CDR3 sequence: CAWSKERRAGRGYTF. The CDR3 nucleotides read TGTGCCTGGAGTAAAGAACGCCGGGCCGGTAGAGGCTACACCTTC.